This record covers a single TCR beta chain. The data are from a study of blood T cell repertoires in COVID-19. About the study: The United States, Italy and Spain provided the acute and convalescent COVID-19 samples. T cells, B-cell-depleted T cells, or PBMCs provided the cDNA or gDNA that served as material.

Authors' methods: Estimated nucleated cell counts came from reference gene primer amplification. Sequenced by immunoSEQ multiplex PCR; TCRdb stores in-frame clones only, minus some. V and J calls and clone size are those listed in that table; D and trimming were worked out from the DNA. Of some 200,000 clones in the sample, approximately 83% are singletons; the top ten hold around 3.1%. This TCR derives from a woman aged 30 to 39 who had recovered from COVID-19. The sample comprised peripheral blood.

The CDR3 here is CASSIGRRLGGEETQYF. The CDR3 coding sequence is TGTGCCAGTAGTATAGGCCGACGCCTAGGGGGGGAAGAGACCCAGTACTTC. This chain links TRBV19 with TRBJ2-5, with a weak D call TRBD2 (7 bases). Per germline, CDR1 LNHDA and CDR2 SQIVND (reference sequence). This CDR3 contains 17 residues. Trimming removed 1 base from V and 3 bases from J, with 18 bases in between.